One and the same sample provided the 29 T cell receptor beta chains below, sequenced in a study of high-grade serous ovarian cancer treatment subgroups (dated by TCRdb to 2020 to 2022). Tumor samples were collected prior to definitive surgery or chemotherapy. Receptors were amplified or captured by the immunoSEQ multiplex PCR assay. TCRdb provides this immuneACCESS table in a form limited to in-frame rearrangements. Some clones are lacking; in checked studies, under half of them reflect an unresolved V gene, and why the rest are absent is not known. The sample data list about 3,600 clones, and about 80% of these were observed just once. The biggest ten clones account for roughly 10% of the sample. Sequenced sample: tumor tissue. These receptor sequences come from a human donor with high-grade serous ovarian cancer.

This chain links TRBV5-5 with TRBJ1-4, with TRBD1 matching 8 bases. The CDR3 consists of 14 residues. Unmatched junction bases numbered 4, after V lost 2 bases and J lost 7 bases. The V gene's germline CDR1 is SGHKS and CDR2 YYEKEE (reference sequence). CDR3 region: CASSFTGGSEKLFF. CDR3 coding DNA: TGTGCCAGCAGCTTCACAGGGGGGAGTGAAAAACTGTTTTTT.

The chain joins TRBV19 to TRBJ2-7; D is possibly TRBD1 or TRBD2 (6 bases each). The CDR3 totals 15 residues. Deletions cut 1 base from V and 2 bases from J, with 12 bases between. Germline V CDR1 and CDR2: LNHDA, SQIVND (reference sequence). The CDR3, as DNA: TGTGCCAGTAGTATAGCGTTTGGGGGGCCCTACGAGCAGTACTTC. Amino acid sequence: CASSIAFGGPYEQYF.

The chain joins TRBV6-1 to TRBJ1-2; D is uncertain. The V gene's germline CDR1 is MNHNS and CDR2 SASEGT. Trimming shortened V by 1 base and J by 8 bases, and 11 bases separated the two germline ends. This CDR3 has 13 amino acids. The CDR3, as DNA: TGTGCCAGCAGTGAAGTCATCAGCGTAGGCTACACCTTC. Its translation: CASSEVISVGYTF.

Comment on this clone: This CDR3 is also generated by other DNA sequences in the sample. CDR3 residues: CASSVPGLAAQRVYNEQFF. CDR3 DNA: TGTGCCAGCAGTGTTCCGGGACTAGCGGCCCAAAGAGTCTACAATGAGCAGTTCTTC. This chain uses TRBV2 with TRBJ2-1; TRBD2 agrees at 11 bases. V shed 4 bases and J 3 bases; nucleotides not matched to a gene: 14. This CDR3 region has 19 residues. In germline, CDR1 is SNHLY, CDR2 FYNNEI.

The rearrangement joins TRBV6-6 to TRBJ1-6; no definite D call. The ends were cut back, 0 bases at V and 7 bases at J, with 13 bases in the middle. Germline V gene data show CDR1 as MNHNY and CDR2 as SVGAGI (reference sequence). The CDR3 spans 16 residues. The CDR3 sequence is CASSYSDPYGNSPLHF. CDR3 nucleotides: TGTGCCAGCAGTTACTCGGACCCTTATGGGAATTCACCCCTCCACTTT.

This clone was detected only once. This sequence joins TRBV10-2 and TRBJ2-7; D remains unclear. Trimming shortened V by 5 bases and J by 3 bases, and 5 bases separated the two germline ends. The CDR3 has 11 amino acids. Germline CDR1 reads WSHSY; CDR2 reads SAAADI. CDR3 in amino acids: CASSPGYEQYF. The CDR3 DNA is TGCGCCAGCAGTCCCGGCTACGAGCAGTACTTC.

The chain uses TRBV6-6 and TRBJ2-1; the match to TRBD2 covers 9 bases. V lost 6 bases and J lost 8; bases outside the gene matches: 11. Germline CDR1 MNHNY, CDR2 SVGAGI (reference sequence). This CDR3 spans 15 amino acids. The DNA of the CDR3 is TGTGCCAGCAGCCCTTCGCGGGGGGGCTCCGATGAGCAGTTCTTC. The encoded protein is CASSPSRGGSDEQFF.

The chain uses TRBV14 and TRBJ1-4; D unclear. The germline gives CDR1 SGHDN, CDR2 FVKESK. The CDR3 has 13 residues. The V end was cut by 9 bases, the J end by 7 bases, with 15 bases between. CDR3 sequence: CASRAMGAEKLFF. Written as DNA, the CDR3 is TGTGCCAGTCGGGCTATGGGCGCTGAAAAACTGTTTTTT.

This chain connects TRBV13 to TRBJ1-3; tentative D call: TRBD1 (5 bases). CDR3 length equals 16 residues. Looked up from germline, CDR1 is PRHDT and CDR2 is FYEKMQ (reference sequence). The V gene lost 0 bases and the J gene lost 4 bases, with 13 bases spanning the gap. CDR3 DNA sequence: TGTGCCAGCAGCTTAGGCCCGGCAGGGACGGGAAACACCATATATTTT. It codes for CASSLGPAGTGNTIYF.

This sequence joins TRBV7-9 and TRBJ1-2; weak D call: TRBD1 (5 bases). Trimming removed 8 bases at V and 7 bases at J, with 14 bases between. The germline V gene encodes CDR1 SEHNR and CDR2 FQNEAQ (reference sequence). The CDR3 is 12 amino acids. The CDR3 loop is CASLDSMVGYTF. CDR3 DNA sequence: TGTGCCAGCCTCGACAGTATGGTTGGCTACACCTTC.

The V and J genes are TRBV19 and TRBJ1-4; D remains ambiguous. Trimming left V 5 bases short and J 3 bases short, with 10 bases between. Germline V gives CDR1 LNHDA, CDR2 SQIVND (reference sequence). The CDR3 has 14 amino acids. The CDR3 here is CASSLRPSNEKLFF. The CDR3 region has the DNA TGTGCCAGTAGTCTGAGGCCGTCTAATGAAAAACTGTTTTTT.

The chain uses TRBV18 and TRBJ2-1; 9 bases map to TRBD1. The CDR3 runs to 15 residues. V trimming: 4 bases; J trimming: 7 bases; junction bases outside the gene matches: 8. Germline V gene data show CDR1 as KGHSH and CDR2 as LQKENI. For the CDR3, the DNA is TGTGCCAGCTCACGGGGGACAGGGCACGAAAATGAGCAGTTCTTC. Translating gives CASSRGTGHENEQFF. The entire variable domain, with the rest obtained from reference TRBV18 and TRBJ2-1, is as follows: NAGVMQNPRHLVRRRGQEARLRCSPMKGHSHVYWYRQLPEEGLKFMVYLQKENIIDESGMPKERFSAEFPKEGPSILRIQQVVRGDSAAYFCASSRGTGHENEQFFGPGTRLTVL.

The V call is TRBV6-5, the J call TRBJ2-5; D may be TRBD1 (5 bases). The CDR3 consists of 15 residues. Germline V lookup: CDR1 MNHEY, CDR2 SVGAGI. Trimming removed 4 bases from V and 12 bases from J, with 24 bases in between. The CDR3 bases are TGTGCCAGCAGTTTCGATCAGTTACGGAAGACAGAGAAGTACTTC. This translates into CASSFDQLRKTEKYF.

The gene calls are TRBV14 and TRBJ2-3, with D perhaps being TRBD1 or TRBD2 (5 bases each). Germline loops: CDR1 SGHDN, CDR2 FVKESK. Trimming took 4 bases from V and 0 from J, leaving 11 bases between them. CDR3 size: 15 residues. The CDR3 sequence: CASSPQAGSTDTQYF. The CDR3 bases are TGTGCCAGCAGCCCACAGGCGGGTAGCACAGATACGCAGTATTTT.

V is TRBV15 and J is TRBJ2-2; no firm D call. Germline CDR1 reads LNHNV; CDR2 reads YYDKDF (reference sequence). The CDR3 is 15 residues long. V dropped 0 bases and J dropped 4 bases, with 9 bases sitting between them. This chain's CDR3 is CATSRERTSTGELFF. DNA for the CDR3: TGTGCCACCAGCAGAGAACGGACGAGCACCGGGGAGCTGTTTTTT.

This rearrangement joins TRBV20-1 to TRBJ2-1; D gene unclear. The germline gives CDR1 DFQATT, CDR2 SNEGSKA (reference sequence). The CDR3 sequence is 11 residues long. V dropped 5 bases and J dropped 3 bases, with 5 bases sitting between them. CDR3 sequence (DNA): TGCAGTGCTTTAGTCTACAATGAGCAGTTCTTC. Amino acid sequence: CSALVYNEQFF.

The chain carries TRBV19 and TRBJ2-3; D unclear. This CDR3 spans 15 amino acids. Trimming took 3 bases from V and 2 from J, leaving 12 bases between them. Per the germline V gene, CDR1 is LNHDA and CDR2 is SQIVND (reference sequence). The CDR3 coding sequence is TGTGCCAGTAGTATGGTGGCTCTACACACAGATACGCAGTATTTT. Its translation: CASSMVALHTDTQYF.

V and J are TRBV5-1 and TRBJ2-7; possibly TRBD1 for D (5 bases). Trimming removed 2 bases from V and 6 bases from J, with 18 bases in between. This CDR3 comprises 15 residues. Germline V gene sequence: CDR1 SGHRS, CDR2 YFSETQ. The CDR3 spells CASSFDTGHFFEQYF. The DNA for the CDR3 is TGCGCCAGCAGCTTTGACACAGGTCATTTCTTCGAGCAGTACTTC.

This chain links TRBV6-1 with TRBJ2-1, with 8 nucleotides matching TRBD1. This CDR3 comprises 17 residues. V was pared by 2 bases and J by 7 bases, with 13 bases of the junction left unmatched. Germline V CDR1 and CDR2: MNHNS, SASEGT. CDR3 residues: CASSEMGTGGLQNEQFF. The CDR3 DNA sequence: TGTGCCAGCAGTGAAATGGGAACAGGGGGATTACAGAATGAGCAGTTCTTC.

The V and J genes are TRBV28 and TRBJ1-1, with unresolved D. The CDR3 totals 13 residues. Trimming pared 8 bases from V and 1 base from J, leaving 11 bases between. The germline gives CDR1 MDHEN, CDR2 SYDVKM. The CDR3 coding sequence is TGTGCCAGCTTAATGTCAGGGAACACTGAAGCTTTCTTT. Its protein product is CASLMSGNTEAFF.

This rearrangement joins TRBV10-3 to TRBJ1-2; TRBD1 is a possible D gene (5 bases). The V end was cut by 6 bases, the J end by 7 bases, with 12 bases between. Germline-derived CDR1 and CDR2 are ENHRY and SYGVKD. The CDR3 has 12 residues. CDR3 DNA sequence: TGTGCCATCAGCTACAGGCGTTCTGGCTACACCTTC. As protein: CAISYRRSGYTF.

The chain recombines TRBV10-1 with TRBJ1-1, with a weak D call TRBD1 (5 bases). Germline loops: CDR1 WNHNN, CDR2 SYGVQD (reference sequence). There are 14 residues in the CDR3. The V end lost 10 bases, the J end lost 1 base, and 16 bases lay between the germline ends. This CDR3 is CATSGRGQNTEAFF. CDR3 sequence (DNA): TGCGCCACCTCGGGGCGAGGGCAGAACACTGAAGCTTTCTTT.

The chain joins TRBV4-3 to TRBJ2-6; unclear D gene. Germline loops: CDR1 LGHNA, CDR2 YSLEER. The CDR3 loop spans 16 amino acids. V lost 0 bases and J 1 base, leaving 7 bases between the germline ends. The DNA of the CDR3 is TGCGCCAGCAGCCAAGATCAAGGATCTGGGGCCAACGTCCTGACTTTC. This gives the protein CASSQDQGSGANVLTF.

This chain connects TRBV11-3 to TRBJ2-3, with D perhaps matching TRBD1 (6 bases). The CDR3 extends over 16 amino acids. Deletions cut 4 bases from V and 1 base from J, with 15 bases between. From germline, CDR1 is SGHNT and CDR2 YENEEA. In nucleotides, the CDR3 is TGTGCCAGCAGCTCTAGGGGGTCAGGGGGCACAGATACGCAGTATTTT. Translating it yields CASSSRGSGGTDTQYF.

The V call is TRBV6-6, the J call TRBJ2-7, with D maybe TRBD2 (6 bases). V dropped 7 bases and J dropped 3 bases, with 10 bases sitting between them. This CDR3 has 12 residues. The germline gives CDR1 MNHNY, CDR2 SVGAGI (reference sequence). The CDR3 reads CASIGGGYEQYF. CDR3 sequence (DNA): TGTGCCAGCATTGGGGGAGGCTACGAGCAGTACTTC.

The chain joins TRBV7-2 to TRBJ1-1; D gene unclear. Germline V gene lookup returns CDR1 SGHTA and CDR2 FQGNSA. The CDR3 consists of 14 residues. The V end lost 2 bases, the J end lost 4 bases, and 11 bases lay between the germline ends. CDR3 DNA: TGTGCCAGCAGCTTAATAGCTGGAAGCACTGAAGCTTTCTTT. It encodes CASSLIAGSTEAFF.

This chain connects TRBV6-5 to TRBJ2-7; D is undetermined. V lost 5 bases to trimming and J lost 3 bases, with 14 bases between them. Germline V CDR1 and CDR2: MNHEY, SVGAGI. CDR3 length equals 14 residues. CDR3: CASSVWSSRYEQYF. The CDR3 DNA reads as TGTGCCAGCAGTGTTTGGTCTTCCCGCTACGAGCAGTACTTC.

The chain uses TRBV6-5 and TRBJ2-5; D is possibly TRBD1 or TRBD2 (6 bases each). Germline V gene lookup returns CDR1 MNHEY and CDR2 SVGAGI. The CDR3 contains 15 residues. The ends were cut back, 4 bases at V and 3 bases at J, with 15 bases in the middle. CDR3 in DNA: TGTGCCAGCAGTTCAACTAGCAGGGGAAAAGAGACCCAGTACTTC. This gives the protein CASSSTSRGKETQYF.

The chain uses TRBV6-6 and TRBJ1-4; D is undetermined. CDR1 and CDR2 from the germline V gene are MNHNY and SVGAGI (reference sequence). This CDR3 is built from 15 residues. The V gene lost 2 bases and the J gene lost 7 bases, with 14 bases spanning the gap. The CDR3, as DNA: TGTGCCAGCAGTTACCCCGCGGGCTTTGGTGAAAAACTGTTTTTT. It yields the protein CASSYPAGFGEKLFF.